The next 9 T cell receptor beta chains were all read from a single sample in a study of T cell responses to AZD1222 COVID-19 vaccine. The method was immunoSEQ multiplex PCR; TCRdb's version includes in-frame clones alone and lacks a portion of them. Seen here are roughly 150,000 clones, more than 75% observed once, and the top ten hold approximately 5%. The sequencing used peripheral blood, collected on day 0 of AZD1222 vaccination. Receptors originate from an adult in good health.

The rearrangement links TRBV28 to TRBJ1-6; TRBD1 is a possible D gene (5 bases). Germline V CDR1 and CDR2: MDHEN, SYDVKM. The ends were cut back, 9 bases at V and 7 bases at J, with 16 bases in the middle. The CDR3 is made up of 14 amino acids. CDR3 nucleotide sequence: TGTGCCAGTAGGGGTGCGGGGGAGAATTCACCCCTCCACTTT. It codes for CASRGAGENSPLHF.

This chain's CDR3 is CASSIDRGVVWNQPQHF. CDR3 DNA: TGTGCCAGTAGTATCGACAGGGGAGTTGTATGGAATCAGCCCCAGCATTTT. V gene TRBV19 combines with J gene TRBJ1-5, with 8 bases that match TRBD1. The J segment lost 4 bases and the V segment lost 3 bases, leaving 11 bases of the junction unmatched. Germline lookup yields CDR1 LNHDA and CDR2 SQIVND (reference sequence). CDR3 size: 17 residues.

CDR3 residues: CASSIQGAGYGYTF. CDR3 in DNA: TGTGCCAGTAGTATACAGGGGGCTGGCTATGGCTACACCTTC. The chain couples TRBV19 to TRBJ1-2; 8 nucleotides align to TRBD1. Losses at the gene ends were 2 bases for V and 4 bases for J; bases not matched to a gene: 3. Germline V gene data show CDR1 as LNHDA and CDR2 as SQIVND (reference sequence). The CDR3 has 14 residues.

The chain couples TRBV6-2 or TRBV6-3 to TRBJ2-3, with no clear D. CDR1 is MNHEY and CDR2 is SVGEGT in the germline V gene. The CDR3 contains 13 residues. Trimming shortened V by 5 bases and J by 1 base, and 7 bases separated the two germline ends. For the CDR3, the DNA is TGTGCCAGCAGTAACCCAGGCACAGATACGCAGTATTTT. Its protein is CASSNPGTDTQYF.

The chain recombines TRBV3-1 (or the pseudogene TRBV3-2) with TRBJ1-1; D is perhaps TRBD1 (5 bases). The germline V gene has CDR1 LGHDT and CDR2 YNNKEL (reference sequence). This CDR3 is 15 amino acids long. Trimming cost V 4 bases and J 4 bases, with 16 bases left between them. The DNA of the CDR3 is TGTGCCAGCAGCCCAAGTTCATTAAGGGGCACTGAAGCTTTCTTT. This gives the protein CASSPSSLRGTEAFF.

The chain couples TRBV6-6 to TRBJ1-1; D is unclear. Germline values: CDR1 MNHNY, CDR2 SVGAGI (reference sequence). The CDR3 spans 12 residues. The V and J ends lost 2 bases and 1 base respectively, with 2 bases between them. CDR3 in amino acids: CASSYPNTEAFF. CDR3 bases: TGTGCCAGCAGTTACCCGAACACTGAAGCTTTCTTT.

The chain links TRBV5-6 to TRBJ2-7; D perhaps matches TRBD1 (5 bases). CDR1 is SGHDT, CDR2 YYEEEE, per germline. V was cut by 4 bases and J by 1 base, with 15 bases left in between. The length of the CDR3 is 15 residues. CDR3 nucleotides: TGTGCCAGCAGCAGCCGACAGAGAAATTCCTACGAGCAGTACTTC. Translating gives CASSSRQRNSYEQYF. Complete variable domain (other parts from reference TRBV5-6 and TRBJ2-7): DAGVTQSPTHLIKTRGQQVTLRCSPKSGHDTVSWYQQALGQGPQFIFQYYEEEERQRGNFPDRFSGHQFPNYSSELNVNALLLGDSALYLCASSSRQRNSYEQYFGPGTRLTVT.

For the CDR3, the DNA is TGTGCCAGCAGTTACGGGCCCCCCAATCAGCCCCAGCATTTT. This codes for CASSYGPPNQPQHF. The chain has TRBV6-2 or TRBV6-3 and TRBJ1-5; D not certain. Looked up from germline, CDR1 is MNHEY and CDR2 is SVGEGT. V gave up 2 bases and J gave up 3 bases, with 8 bases separating them. The CDR3 is 14 amino acids.

This clone was found once. The chain links TRBV28 to TRBJ1-5; 7 bases match TRBD1. V dropped 5 bases and J dropped 0; count of bases not matched to a gene: 10. Germline-derived CDR1 and CDR2 are MDHEN and SYDVKM. This CDR3 has 17 residues. CDR3 DNA: TGTGCCAGCAGTCTCGGGACAGCACCGTATAGCAATCAGCCCCAGCATTTT. It encodes CASSLGTAPYSNQPQHF.